This T cell receptor beta chain is drawn from a study of Graves' ophthalmopathy and Graves' hyperthyroidism. Amplified TCR beta CDR3 regions were obtained using RNA transcripts as template. An opening RT-PCR round employed HTBI primers and preceded a second-round multiplex PCR. TCRdb redid the calling of the multiplex PCR reads with MiXCR, one entry per CDR3 protein. The table lists some 750,000 distinct CDR3 sequences, roughly 40% of them singletons. Trimming removed 4 bases at V and 10 bases at J, with 14 bases between. The CDR3 is made up of 13 amino acids. Per germline, CDR1 LNHDA and CDR2 SQIVND (reference sequence).

Material: peripheral blood. The TCR comes from an adult man with Graves' ophthalmopathy. The chain couples TRBV19 to TRBJ1-5; tentatively, D is TRBD1 (6 bases). The CDR3 DNA is TGTGCCAGTAGTAGACAGGTTATCACCCCCCAGCATTTT. This sequence encodes CASSRQVITPQHF.